This passage covers 32 T cell receptor beta chains from one sample sequenced in a study of cytomegalovirus exposure and HLA in healthy donors. The study ran its PCR with 60 Vbeta and 13 Jbeta primers. Method: immunoSEQ multiplex PCR; TCRdb's copy keeps in-frame clones and lacks some. The sample records over 100,000 clones, over 8% being singletons. Material for sequencing was PBMCs. These receptors were obtained from a man aged 40-49 years in good health and CMV-seronegative.

A few counts support this clone. The chain combines TRBV7-9 with TRBJ2-2, with TRBD2 matching over 10 bases. The CDR3 sequence is 16 residues long. Germline V gene sequence: CDR1 SEHNR, CDR2 FQNEAQ (reference sequence). V gave up 8 bases and J gave up 1 base; unmatched junction bases: 7. As DNA, the CDR3 is TGTGCCAGCCTCAGGGCTAGCGGGGGGAACACCGGGGAGCTGTTTTTT. Residues: CASLRASGGNTGELFF. The whole variable domain, filled in from reference TRBV7-9 and TRBJ2-2, reads DTGVSQNPRHKITKRGQNVTFRCDPISEHNRLYWYRQTLGQGPEFLTYFQNEAQLEKSRLLSDRFSAERPKGSFSTLEIQRTEQGDSAMYLCASLRASGGNTGELFFGEGSRLTVL.

This clone has just a few counts. The chain couples TRBV6-5 to TRBJ2-7; maybe TRBD1 (5 bases). Germline-derived CDR1 and CDR2 are MNHEY and SVGAGI. Trimming shortened V by 6 bases and J by 0 bases, and 9 bases separated the two germline ends. The CDR3 has 13 amino acids. The CDR3 nucleotides read TGTGCCAGCAGAGACAGCGTCTCCTACGAGCAGTACTTC. Encoded protein: CASRDSVSYEQYF.

J is TRBJ1-5 and V is TRBV4-3; D is perhaps TRBD1 (5 bases). The length of the CDR3 is 14 residues. V gave up 1 base and J gave up 7 bases, with 11 bases separating them. CDR1 LGHNA and CDR2 YSLEER come from the germline V gene. In nucleotides, the CDR3 is TGCGCCAGCAGCCAAGTTCAGGGAGGACAGCCCCAGCATTTT. It yields the protein CASSQVQGGQPQHF.

The DNA of the CDR3 is TGTGCCAGTAGCTTGGAGGGGGGGCTTGGGGCCAACGTCCTGACTTTC. It encodes CASSLEGGLGANVLTF. The chain is built from TRBV19 and TRBJ2-6; a weak D match, TRBD2 (7 bases). Trimming took off 6 bases at V and 3 bases at J, with 15 bases between the two ends. Germline CDR1 is LNHDA and CDR2 is SQIVND (reference sequence). This CDR3 spans 16 amino acids.

This clone came up a few times. The CDR3 is CASSLGLAGSQETQYF. The CDR3 coding sequence is TGTGCCAGCTCCCTCGGGCTAGCGGGGTCCCAAGAGACCCAGTACTTC. This chain uses TRBV28 with TRBJ2-5; 9 bases line up with TRBD2. Per the germline V gene, CDR1 is MDHEN and CDR2 is SYDVKM. After removal of 8 bases from V and 1 base from J, the junction contained 11 bases not matched to a gene. This CDR3 region has 16 residues.

This clone was detected ten times or more. The chain recombines TRBV6-6 with TRBJ1-1, with 7 nucleotides matching TRBD1. This CDR3 is 14 amino acids long. Germline CDR1 and CDR2: MNHNY and SVGAGI (reference sequence). With 8 bases clipped from V and 6 bases from J, the junction kept 12 bases outside the gene matches. This CDR3 is CASGSGGGRPEAFF. DNA for the CDR3: TGTGCCAGCGGCTCTGGAGGGGGCCGTCCTGAAGCTTTCTTT.

This clone was counted a few times. A junction boundary mismatches the germline segment, possibly from a read error. The CDR3 DNA follows: TGTGCCAGCTCACTAGGGACACCTCGGTACACTAGCTTC. The encoded protein is CASSLGTPRYTSF. The V call is TRBV18, the J call TRBJ2-7; possibly TRBD1 for D (6 bases). The CDR3 is 13 amino acids. The germline V gene has CDR1 KGHSH and CDR2 LQKENI.

The gene calls are TRBV7-8 and TRBJ2-7; D is uncertain. Per the germline V gene, CDR1 is SGHVS and CDR2 is FQNEAQ. This CDR3 has 14 residues. V was trimmed by 1 base and J by 7 bases, leaving 14 bases between them. CDR3 in DNA: TGTGCCAGCAGCTTAGAAGTTACAGTGAAGGAGCAGTACTTC. It codes for CASSLEVTVKEQYF.

This clone was seen more than once but under ten times. CDR3 sequence (DNA): TGTGCCAGCAGTGTCATGGCGGGGCGGGAGCCCCAGCATTTT. Protein sequence: CASSVMAGREPQHF. The chain links TRBV6-1 to TRBJ1-5; possibly TRBD1 for D (5 bases). Germline-derived CDR1 and CDR2 are MNHNS and SASEGT. V lost 4 bases and J lost 8, with 15 bases in between. The CDR3 sequence is 14 residues long.

The J gene is TRBJ1-1, the V gene TRBV19; D is uncertain. CDR3 length: 15 residues. V gave up 6 bases and J gave up 5 bases, with 19 bases separating them. Germline V lookup: CDR1 LNHDA, CDR2 SQIVND (reference sequence). The CDR3 sequence: CASRSMGRSVTEAFF. The CDR3 bases are TGTGCCAGTAGGAGTATGGGCAGATCGGTGACTGAAGCTTTCTTT.

The chain uses TRBV27 and TRBJ2-1, with 10 positions matching TRBD2. The CDR3 has 17 residues. From germline, CDR1 is MNHEY and CDR2 SMNVEV (reference sequence). V shed 5 bases, J shed 8 bases, and the junction held 15 bases outside the gene matches. CDR3 sequence reads: CASSLSRTSGGGDEQFF. The CDR3 DNA reads as TGTGCCAGCAGTCTCTCCCGGACTAGCGGAGGGGGGGATGAGCAGTTCTTC.

This chain uses TRBV25-1 with TRBJ2-3, with 8 positions matching TRBD2. Germline CDR1 is MGHDK and CDR2 is SYGVNS. J gave up 2 bases and V 6 bases, and 13 bases lay outside the gene matches. The CDR3 has 17 residues. CDR3 protein: CASSEAYTSGATDTQYF. Here the CDR3 DNA reads TGTGCCAGCAGCGAAGCCTATACTAGCGGAGCCACAGATACGCAGTATTTT.

This clone was observed a handful of times. V is TRBV2 and J is TRBJ2-5; possible D gene TRBD2, 5 bases. Germline assignment: CDR1 SNHLY and CDR2 FYNNEI. CDR3 length equals 12 residues. V gave up 11 bases and J gave up 5 bases, with 15 bases separating them. The CDR3 loop reads CAGGLTLETQYF. CDR3 bases: TGTGCCGGCGGACTGACGTTGGAGACCCAGTACTTC.

The genes are TRBV11-3 and TRBJ2-2; TRBD1 matches 8 bases. The germline V gene has CDR1 SGHNT and CDR2 YENEEA. V shed 4 bases and J 5 bases; nucleotides not matched to a gene: 9. This CDR3 comprises 16 residues. CDR3 nucleotide sequence: TGTGCCAGCAGCTCTGGACAGGGTCAATGGACCGGGGAGCTGTTTTTT. Protein: CASSSGQGQWTGELFF.

This clone has just a few counts. J is TRBJ2-1 and V is TRBV7-9; 7 positions agree with TRBD1. Per the germline V gene, CDR1 is SEHNR and CDR2 is FQNEAQ (reference sequence). The CDR3 covers 13 residues. V lost 7 bases and J lost 5; bases outside the gene matches: 5. The CDR3 protein is CASNLGTDNEQFF. Written as DNA, the CDR3 is TGTGCCAGCAACCTTGGGACAGACAATGAGCAGTTCTTC. Full variable domain (outside the CDR3, taken from reference TRBV7-9 and TRBJ2-1): DTGVSQNPRHKITKRGQNVTFRCDPISEHNRLYWYRQTLGQGPEFLTYFQNEAQLEKSRLLSDRFSAERPKGSFSTLEIQRTEQGDSAMYLCASNLGTDNEQFFGPGTRLTVL.

This rearrangement joins TRBV30 to TRBJ1-1, with a possible D match to TRBD1 (6 bases). V was pared by 2 bases and J by 1 base, with 11 bases between. CDR3 length: 14 residues. Germline V gene lookup returns CDR1 GTSNPN and CDR2 SVGIG (reference sequence). Here the CDR3 DNA reads TGTGCCTGGAGTCAAGACAGGAGGAACACTGAAGCTTTCTTT. Protein product: CAWSQDRRNTEAFF.

This clone was seen a few times. The chain is built from TRBV7-9 and TRBJ1-2; 8 nucleotides agree with TRBD1. This CDR3 has 16 amino acids. CDR1 and CDR2 from the germline V gene are SEHNR and FQNEAQ (reference sequence). Losses at the gene ends were 1 base for V and 7 bases for J; bases not matched to a gene: 11. The CDR3 sequence is CASSLGTGSALGGYTF. DNA of the CDR3: TGTGCCAGCAGCTTAGGGACAGGGAGCGCATTAGGTGGCTACACCTTC.

The CDR3 reads CASSAARGWNEQFF. As DNA, the CDR3 is TGTGCCAGCAGCGCAGCCAGGGGCTGGAATGAGCAGTTCTTC. V usage is TRBV9 and J usage is TRBJ2-1, with TRBD1 as a possible D gene (6 bases). Trimming left V 3 bases short and J 7 bases short, with 14 bases between. The CDR3 extends over 14 amino acids. Looked up from germline, CDR1 is SGDLS and CDR2 is YYNGEE.

The chain employs TRBV6-5 and TRBJ1-2; perhaps TRBD1 as D (6 bases). Germline CDR1 is MNHEY and CDR2 is SVGAGI. The CDR3 is made up of 14 amino acids. V was trimmed by 4 bases and J by 4 bases, leaving 13 bases between them. CDR3 nucleotides: TGTGCCAGCAGTTCTTGGGACACCTCCTATGGCTACACCTTC. It translates to CASSSWDTSYGYTF.

This clone was detected only a few times. The chain recombines TRBV19 with TRBJ1-6; 7 bases fit TRBD1. Germline V lookup: CDR1 LNHDA, CDR2 SQIVND (reference sequence). V lost 5 bases to trimming and J lost 10 bases; unmatched junction nucleotides: 8. The CDR3 has 14 residues. CDR3 nucleotide sequence: TGTGCCAGTAGTTTCCTGACAGGGACCTCACCCCTCCACTTT. Translated, it gives CASSFLTGTSPLHF.

This clone was found a few times. The rearrangement joins TRBV5-1 to TRBJ1-6; D is possibly TRBD1 (6 bases). The CDR3 consists of 15 residues. CDR1 and CDR2 (germline): SGHRS, YFSETQ. V was cut by 2 bases and J by 7 bases, with 13 bases left in between. CDR3 sequence reads: CASSLGSQGNSPLHF. CDR3 bases: TGCGCCAGCAGCTTAGGGTCCCAGGGGAATTCACCCCTCCACTTT.

This clone appeared a few times. The chain is built from TRBV29-1 and TRBJ2-2; D gene uncertain. CDR1 and CDR2 from the germline V gene are SQVTM and ANQGSEA. Trimming removed 4 bases from V and 1 base from J, with 4 bases in between. This CDR3 comprises 12 residues. The CDR3 loop is CSVGRNTGELFF. The CDR3 DNA is TGCAGCGTTGGTCGGAACACCGGGGAGCTGTTTTTT.

Only a few counts were recorded for this clone. This chain joins TRBV18 and TRBJ1-1; D remains ambiguous. The CDR3 is 15 residues long. The V and J ends lost 2 bases and 0 bases respectively, with 10 bases between them. In germline, CDR1 is KGHSH, CDR2 LQKENI. The DNA for the CDR3 is TGTGCCAGCTCACCAGGCATTCGTATGAACACTGAAGCTTTCTTT. Translation: CASSPGIRMNTEAFF.

The J gene is TRBJ1-2, the V gene TRBV29-1; D is perhaps TRBD1 (6 bases). The CDR3 totals 12 residues. The ends were cut back, 6 bases at V and 2 bases at J, with 10 bases in the middle. Germline V gene lookup returns CDR1 SQVTM and CDR2 ANQGSEA. CDR3 nucleotides: TGCAGCGTCTGGACAGTGAACTATGGCTACACCTTC. The encoded protein is CSVWTVNYGYTF.

This clone was detected only a few times. The chain uses TRBV6-5 and TRBJ2-1, with D possibly TRBD2 on 6 matching bases. This CDR3 is built from 15 residues. In germline, CDR1 is MNHEY, CDR2 SVGAGI. Between the trimmed V and J ends, which lost 6 bases and 1 base, there was a span of 13 bases. Written as DNA, the CDR3 is TGTGCCAGCAGCCAGACCGGGGGTTCCTACAATGAGCAGTTCTTC. Protein product: CASSQTGGSYNEQFF.

This chain joins TRBV11-2 and TRBJ2-5, with TRBD1 matching 11 bases. Germline loops: CDR1 SGHAT, CDR2 FQNNGV. The V gene end was trimmed by 4 bases and the J gene end by 13 bases; junction bases not matched to a gene: 8. The CDR3 spans 13 residues. The CDR3 sequence: CASSWAGQGEVYF. CDR3 in DNA: TGTGCCAGCAGCTGGGCGGGACAGGGGGAGGTGTACTTC.

This clone has only a few counts. The chain combines TRBV7-3 with TRBJ1-6, with a possible D match to TRBD1 (5 bases). The germline V gene encodes CDR1 SGHTA and CDR2 FQGTGA. V was shortened by 2 bases and J by 7 bases, with 6 bases between the two germline ends. The CDR3 has 13 residues. The CDR3 DNA is TGTGCCAGCAGCTTAGGGGGGAATTCACCCCTCCACTTT. This sequence encodes CASSLGGNSPLHF.

CDR3 coding DNA: TGTGCCAGCAGCCCACCGGGATCCGGTGGCGCTTTCTTT. Encoded protein: CASSPPGSGGAFF. The rearrangement links TRBV5-4 to TRBJ1-1; D unclear. V gave up 4 bases and J gave up 11 bases, with 18 bases separating them. The CDR3 totals 13 residues. Germline V CDR1 and CDR2: SGHNT, YYREEE (reference sequence).

In its sample, this clone was seen a few times. The chain links TRBV29-1 to TRBJ2-3, with D possibly matching TRBD2 (6 bases). Between the trimmed V and J ends, which lost 8 bases and 6 bases, there was a span of 18 bases. The V gene's germline CDR1 is SQVTM and CDR2 ANQGSEA. The CDR3 is 13 residues long. CDR3 in amino acids: CSSGDGYSDTQYF. In DNA form, the CDR3 reads TGCAGCTCGGGGGACGGATATTCCGATACGCAGTATTTT.

This clone has a handful of counts. The V call is TRBV14, the J call TRBJ2-3; D is unclear. The CDR3 loop spans 13 amino acids. V was shortened by 1 base and J by 4 bases, with 6 bases between the two germline ends. From germline, CDR1 is SGHDN and CDR2 FVKESK. As DNA, the CDR3 is TGTGCCAGCAGCCAAGGGTCAGCAGATACGCAGTATTTT. This codes for CASSQGSADTQYF.

This clone has just a few counts. This sequence joins TRBV28 and TRBJ2-1, with 9 positions matching TRBD1. The V and J ends lost 5 bases and 4 bases, in that order; junction bases with no gene match: 9. Germline-derived CDR1 and CDR2 are MDHEN and SYDVKM. This CDR3 region has 16 residues. The DNA of the CDR3 is TGTGCCAGCAGTGAATACCCGGGACAGGGTTACAATGAGCAGTTCTTC. Protein sequence: CASSEYPGQGYNEQFF.

This clone was found a few times. The CDR3 is CASSGGRGTQYF. As DNA, the CDR3 is TGTGCCAGCAGCGGAGGTCGAGGAACTCAGTACTTC. This chain joins TRBV9 and TRBJ2-7; D remains unclear. Trimming took 3 bases from V and 10 from J, leaving 14 bases between them. The CDR3 has 12 residues. Germline V gene sequence: CDR1 SGDLS, CDR2 YYNGEE. Drawing the rest from reference TRBV9 and TRBJ2-7, the complete variable domain is DSGVTQTPKHLITATGQRVTLRCSPRSGDLSVYWYQQSLDQGLQFLIQYYNGEERAKGNILERFSAQQFPDLHSELNLSSLELGDSALYFCASSGGRGTQYFGPGTRLTVT.